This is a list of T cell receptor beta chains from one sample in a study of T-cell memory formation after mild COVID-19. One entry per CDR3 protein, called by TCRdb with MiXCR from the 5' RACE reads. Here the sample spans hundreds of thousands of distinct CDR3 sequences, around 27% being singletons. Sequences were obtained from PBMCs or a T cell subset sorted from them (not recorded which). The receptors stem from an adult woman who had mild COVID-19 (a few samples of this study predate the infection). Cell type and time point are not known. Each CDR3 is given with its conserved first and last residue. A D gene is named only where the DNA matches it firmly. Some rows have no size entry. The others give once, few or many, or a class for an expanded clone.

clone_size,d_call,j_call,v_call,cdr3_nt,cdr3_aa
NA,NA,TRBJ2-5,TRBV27,TGTGCCAGCAGTTCGGTCGGAGAGACCCAGTACTTC,CASSSVGETQYF
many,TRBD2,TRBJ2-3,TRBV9,TGTGCCAGCAGCGCCGGCCCCGGGGGGAGGGGCACAGATACGCAGTATTTT,CASSAGPGGRGTDTQYF
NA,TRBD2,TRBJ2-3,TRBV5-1,TGCGCCAGCAGCCCGGCGGGAGTCACAGATACGCAGTATTTT,CASSPAGVTDTQYF
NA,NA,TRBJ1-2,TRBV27,TGTGCCAGCAGTTTAAGGAGAAATGAGGAGAGTGGCTACACCTTC,CASSLRRNEESGYTF
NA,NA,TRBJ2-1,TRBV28,TGTGCCAGCAGTGGCGAGCCAGGGTTGAATGAGCAGTTCTTC,CASSGEPGLNEQFF
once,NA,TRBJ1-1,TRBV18,TGTGCCAGCTCACCCCGAAGTGACACTGAAGCTTTCTTT,CASSPRSDTEAFF
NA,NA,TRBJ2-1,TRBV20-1,TGCAGTGCCGGGTCCAACAGGAATGAGCAGTTCTTC,CSAGSNRNEQFF
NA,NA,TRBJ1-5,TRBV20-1,TGCAGTGCTAGAGAAGCACTGAATCAGCCCCAGCATTTT,CSAREALNQPQHF
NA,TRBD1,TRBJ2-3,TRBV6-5,TGTGCCAGCAGTTACTTAAGAGCCGGGACAGTTCCAGATACGCAGTATTTT,CASSYLRAGTVPDTQYF
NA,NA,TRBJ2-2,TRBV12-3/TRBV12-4,TGTGCCAGCAGTTATGACAGAATCACCGGGGAGCTGTTTTTT,CASSYDRITGELFF
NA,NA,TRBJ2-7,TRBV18,TGTGCCAGCTCACTAGACACATTATACGAGCAGTACTTC,CASSLDTLYEQYF
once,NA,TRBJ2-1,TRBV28,TGTGCCAGCAGTTTAACTGGTGCCTATGAGCAGTTCTTC,CASSLTGAYEQFF
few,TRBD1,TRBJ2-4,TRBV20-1,TGCAGTGCTAGAGAAGGGACAGGCCCCCTGGCCAAAAACATTCAGTACTTC,CSAREGTGPLAKNIQYF
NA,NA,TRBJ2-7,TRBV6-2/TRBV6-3,TGTGCCAGCAGTTACGACAGGGAGGGCGAGCAGTACTTC,CASSYDREGEQYF
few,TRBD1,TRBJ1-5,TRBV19,TGTGCCAGTGTCCAAACAGGACAGGGTGCGTATCAGCCCCAGCATTTT,CASVQTGQGAYQPQHF
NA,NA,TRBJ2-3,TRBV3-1,TGTGCCACGCAAGGGGAGACAGATACGCAGTATTTT,CATQGETDTQYF
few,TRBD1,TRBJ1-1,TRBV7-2,TGTGCCAGCAGATCTGACAGGGGGCAGGGTGAAGCTTTCTTT,CASRSDRGQGEAFF
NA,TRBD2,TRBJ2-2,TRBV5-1,TGCGCCAGCAGCCGGACCGGGACTACCAACACCGGGGAGCTGTTTTTT,CASSRTGTTNTGELFF
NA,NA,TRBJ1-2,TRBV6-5,TGTGCCAGCAGTGCCGAGGGAGTTGGCAGGTCCAAGTGGGGCTACACCTTC,CASSAEGVGRSKWGYTF
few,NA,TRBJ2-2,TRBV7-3,TGTGCCAGCAGCTCTCAGGGTCCCGGGGAGCTGTTTTTT,CASSSQGPGELFF
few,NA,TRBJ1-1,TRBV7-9,TGTGCCAGCAGCCCTCCTCTCGTGTCATACGCTGAAGCTTTCTTT,CASSPPLVSYAEAFF
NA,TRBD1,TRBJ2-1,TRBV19,TGTGCCAGTAAGCCCCGGGGGCGCGGGACAGGGAGCGATGAGCAGTTCTTC,CASKPRGRGTGSDEQFF
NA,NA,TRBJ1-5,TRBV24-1,TGTGCCACCAGTGATTTCAGGGGTCGCAATCAGCCCCAGCATTTT,CATSDFRGRNQPQHF
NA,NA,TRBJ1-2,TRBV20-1,TGCAGTGCTAGAGATCTCCGAGATCGTAGCTATGGCTACACCTTC,CSARDLRDRSYGYTF
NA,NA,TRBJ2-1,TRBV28,TGTGCCAGCAGTTTGGTGGTCCCCAATGAGCAGTTCTTC,CASSLVVPNEQFF
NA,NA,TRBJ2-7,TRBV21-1,TGTGCCAGCAGCAAAGTCACCGGATCCTTCTACGAGCAGTACTTC,CASSKVTGSFYEQYF
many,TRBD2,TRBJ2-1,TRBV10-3,TGTGCCATCAGCGAGGGGCGGGAGGGCTACAATGAGCAGTTCTTC,CAISEGREGYNEQFF
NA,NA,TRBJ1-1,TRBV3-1,TGTGCCAGCAGCCAAGACCGATACGGTGAAGCTTTCTTT,CASSQDRYGEAFF
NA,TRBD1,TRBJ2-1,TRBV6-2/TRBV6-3,TGTGCCAGCAGTTACTCAGGGACAGGGGTACGGAATGAGCAGTTCTTC,CASSYSGTGVRNEQFF
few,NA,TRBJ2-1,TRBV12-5,TGTGCTAGTGCTCCCCAGGGCGGGACTCCGCTCTACAATGAGCAGTTCTTC,CASAPQGGTPLYNEQFF